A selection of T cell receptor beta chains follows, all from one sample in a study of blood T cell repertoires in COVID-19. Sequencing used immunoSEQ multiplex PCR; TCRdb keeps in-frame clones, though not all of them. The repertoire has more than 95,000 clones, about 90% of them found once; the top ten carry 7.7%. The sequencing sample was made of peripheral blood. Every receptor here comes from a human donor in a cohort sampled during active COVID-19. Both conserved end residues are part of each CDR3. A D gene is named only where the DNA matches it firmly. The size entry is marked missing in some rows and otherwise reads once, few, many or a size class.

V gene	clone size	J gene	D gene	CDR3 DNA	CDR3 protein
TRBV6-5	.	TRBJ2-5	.	TGTGCCAGCAGTTACTCGAGCGGCTACCAAGAGACCCAGTACTTC	CASSYSSGYQETQYF
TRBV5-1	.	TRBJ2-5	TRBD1	TGCGCCAGCAACGACAGGGTAGAGACCCAGTACTTC	CASNDRVETQYF
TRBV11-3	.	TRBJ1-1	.	TGTGCCAGCAGCTTCTCGGGAACTGAAGCTTTCTTT	CASSFSGTEAFF
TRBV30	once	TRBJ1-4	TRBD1	TGTGCCTGGAGTGTACCAGGACAGGGGGCTGGAGGCGAAAAACTGTTTTTT	CAWSVPGQGAGGEKLFF
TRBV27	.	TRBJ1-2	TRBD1	TGTGCCAGCAGCAAAACGGGACAGGGATATGGCTACACCTTC	CASSKTGQGYGYTF
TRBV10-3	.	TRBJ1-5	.	TGTGCCATCAGTGGAAAGGGGGATCAGCCCCAGCATTTT	CAISGKGDQPQHF
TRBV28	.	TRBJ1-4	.	TGTGCCAGCAGCCCGGGGGGGCCTAATGAAAAACTGTTTTTT	CASSPGGPNEKLFF
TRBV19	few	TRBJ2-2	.	TGTGCCAGTAGTAGCCGAGGAAACACCGGGGAGCTGTTTTTT	CASSSRGNTGELFF
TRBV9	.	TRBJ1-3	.	TGTGCCAGCAGCGCGCGGGGAGACTTTGGAAACACCATATATTTT	CASSARGDFGNTIYF
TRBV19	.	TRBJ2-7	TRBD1	TGTGCCAGTAGTATAAACAGGGGTGTCTACGAGCAGTACTTC	CASSINRGVYEQYF
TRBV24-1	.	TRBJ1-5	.	TGTGCCACCAGTGAGACAGGAAATCAGCCCCAGCATTTT	CATSETGNQPQHF
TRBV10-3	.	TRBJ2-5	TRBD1	TGTGCCATCAGAGCAGACAGGGGGTATGAGACCCAGTACTTC	CAIRADRGYETQYF
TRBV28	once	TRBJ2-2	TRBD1	TGTGCCAGCAGTTCGGGACGTCAGGGGGTCAGCGGGGAGCTGTTTTTT	CASSSGRQGVSGELFF
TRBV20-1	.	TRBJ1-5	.	TGCAGTGCTAGTAAGGGGGAAGATTTTTATCAGCCCCAGCATTTT	CSASKGEDFYQPQHF
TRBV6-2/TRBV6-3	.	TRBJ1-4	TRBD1	TGTGCCAGCAGTTACCGACAGGGGCGCCGCGATGAAAAACTGTTTTTT	CASSYRQGRRDEKLFF
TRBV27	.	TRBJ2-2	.	TGTGCCAGCAGTTTAAAAATTACCTACGCCGGGGAGCTGTTTTTT	CASSLKITYAGELFF
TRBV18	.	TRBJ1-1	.	TGTGCCAGCTCACCACCGGACGGGAAGGACACTGAAGCTTTCTTT	CASSPPDGKDTEAFF